This T cell receptor beta chain was obtained from a study of identical twins. The study, taken as a whole, reports: Zero-insertion analyses might be partly confounded by invariant T cells like MAIT and iNKT.

With 0 bases removed from V and 0 bases from J, the gap between germline ends came to 17 bases. Germline V gives CDR1 SGHDN, CDR2 FVKESK. The CDR3 covers 18 residues. Healthy Caucasians provided all donations. This clonotype turned up a few times. What it binds is not known. A universal primer site was created by template switching, with the cDNA bearing unique molecular identifiers. One entry per CDR3 protein results from TCRdb running MiXCR on the 5' RACE reads. Of 250,000 to 300,000 distinct CDR3 sequences listed, about 8% are singletons. The same sample was also studied in work on yellow fever vaccine responses in identical twins.

Sequenced material: CD8+ T cells sorted from blood. The chain recombines TRBV14 with TRBJ1-2; D uncertain. The sequence derives from a woman younger than 35 in good health. This CDR3 reads CASSQEHFRGYTNYGYTF. CDR3 DNA: TGTGCCAGCAGCCAAGAACACTTTCGGGGATATACTAACTATGGCTACACCTTC.